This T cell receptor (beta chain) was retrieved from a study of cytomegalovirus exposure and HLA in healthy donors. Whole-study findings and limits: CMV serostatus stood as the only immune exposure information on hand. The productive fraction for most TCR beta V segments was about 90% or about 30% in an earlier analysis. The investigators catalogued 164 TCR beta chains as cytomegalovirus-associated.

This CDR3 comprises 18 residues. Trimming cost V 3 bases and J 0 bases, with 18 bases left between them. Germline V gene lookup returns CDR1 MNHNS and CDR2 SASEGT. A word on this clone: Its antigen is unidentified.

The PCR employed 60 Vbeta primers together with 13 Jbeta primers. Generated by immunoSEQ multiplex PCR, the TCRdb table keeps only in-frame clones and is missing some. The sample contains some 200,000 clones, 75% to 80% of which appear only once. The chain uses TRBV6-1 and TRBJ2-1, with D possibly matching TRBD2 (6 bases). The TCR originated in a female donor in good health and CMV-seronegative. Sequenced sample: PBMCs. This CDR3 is CASSERPGLQSSYNEQFF. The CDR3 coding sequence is TGTGCCAGCAGTGAGAGACCGGGACTGCAAAGCTCCTACAATGAGCAGTTCTTC.